This TCR beta chain was captured by sequencing in a study of T cells in Graves' hyperthyroidism and ophthalmopathy. Points from the study as a whole: Most clonotypes expanded in the thyroid (above 0.001) were also present in blood. Classification by a 13 V-J model distinguished ophthalmopathy from stable hyperthyroidism.

Between the trimmed V and J ends, which lost 0 bases and 5 bases, there was a span of 12 bases. The CDR3 covers 15 residues. Germline V gene sequence: CDR1 SGHDN, CDR2 FVKESK. Concerning this clonotype itself: Its antigen is not identified.

The investigators amplified TCR beta CDR3 regions from RNA transcripts. HTBI primers drove first-round RT-PCR of the TCR CDR3. Each CDR3 protein gets one entry after TCRdb re-called the multiplex PCR reads with MiXCR. The sample records fewer than 750,000 distinct CDR3 sequences, about 14% being singletons. The chain links TRBV14 to TRBJ2-3, with a possible D match to TRBD2 (5 bases). The sequenced material came from blood. The receptor's source is a woman aged 45-60 years with Graves' ophthalmopathy. The CDR3 coding sequence is TGTGCCAGCAGCCAAGATTTGGGCGGGCAAGATACGCAGTATTTT. This gives the protein CASSQDLGGQDTQYF.